A single T cell receptor (beta chain) is shown here with its context. Trimming took off 4 bases at V and 0 bases at J, with 10 bases between the two ends. Germline V CDR1 and CDR2: KGHDR, SFDVKD. The CDR3 covers 15 residues. The data were taken from a study of CD8 T cells in Susac syndrome. Both CD4+ and CD8+ T cells were negatively isolated, and TEMRA cells underwent FACS enrichment. Roughly 0.45 to 1 ug RNA was reverse transcribed with random hexamers. Amplification of TCR beta CDR3 spanned 54 Vbeta and 13 Jbeta via immunoSEQ multiplex PCR. TCRdb re-called the immunoSEQ multiplex PCR reads with MiXCR, one entry per CDR3 protein. The table lists 210,000 or so distinct CDR3 sequences, roughly nine tenths of them singletons.

Sample: CD8+ T cells from PBMCs. V is TRBV24-1 and J is TRBJ2-3; no reliable D call. The sequence came from a human donor with multiple sclerosis. CDR3 DNA sequence: TGTGCCACCAGTGAGTGGGCGACCAGCACAGATACGCAGTATTTT. Translating gives CATSEWATSTDTQYF.